Listed here are 4 T cell receptor beta chains from one sample, sequenced in a study of blood T cell repertoires in COVID-19. The assay was immunoSEQ multiplex PCR, and TCRdb's table has in-frame clones only and misses some. The profile covers more than 25,000 clones, with around 85% appearing a single time and around 30% taken by the ten largest. Sequenced material: peripheral blood. All receptors come from an elderly woman with COVID-19, enrolled during active disease.

V gene TRBV19 combines with J gene TRBJ2-7, with TRBD2 identical over 8 bases. The CDR3 is 15 residues long. V lost 5 bases and J lost 6; bases outside the gene matches: 12. Germline V gene lookup returns CDR1 LNHDA and CDR2 SQIVND (reference sequence). CDR3 in amino acids: CASSPPGGLPLEQYF. CDR3 nucleotides: TGTGCCAGTAGTCCCCCGGGAGGGCTCCCTCTCGAGCAGTACTTC.

The CDR3 region is CASSLDTYEQYF. Written as DNA, the CDR3 is TGTGCCAGCAGCTTGGACACCTACGAGCAGTACTTC. The chain joins TRBV5-6 to TRBJ2-7; D not certain. Trimming took off 0 bases at V and 2 bases at J, with 3 bases between the two ends. Germline CDR1 and CDR2: SGHDT and YYEEEE. The CDR3 loop spans 12 amino acids.

This clone showed up just a few times. The V and J genes are TRBV6-5 and TRBJ1-1, with D tentatively TRBD1 (6 bases). The CDR3 consists of 15 residues. The germline V gene has CDR1 MNHEY and CDR2 SVGAGI. V lost 11 bases to trimming and J lost 1 base, with 20 bases between them. CDR3 in amino acids: CAAKGGRLGNTEAFF. CDR3 nucleotides: TGTGCCGCTAAAGGGGGTCGGCTGGGGAACACTGAAGCTTTCTTT.

This chain joins TRBV30 and TRBJ1-1; D not resolved. The CDR3 consists of 14 residues. Germline CDR1 is GTSNPN and CDR2 is SVGIG (reference sequence). V dropped 2 bases and J dropped 0 bases, with 10 bases sitting between them. In DNA, the CDR3 is TGTGCCTGGAGTCCGAGACATATGAACACTGAAGCTTTCTTT. Translating gives CAWSPRHMNTEAFF.